This is a list of T cell receptor beta chains from one sample in a study of human T cells and chemical hapten exposure. Via MiXCR, TCRdb re-called the RACE reads, giving one row per CDR3 protein. The profile covers tens of thousands of distinct CDR3 sequences, with 9.5% to 10% appearing a single time and 14% to 15% taken by the ten largest. The sequences come from whole blood, collected in connection with sensitization to the hapten diphenylcyclopropenone (DPC). Receptor source: a woman aged 30 to 39 with alopecia areata. Some clones in this sample may be carry-over from other donors' samples. CDR3s include the opening cysteine and the closing phenylalanine or tryptophan. The D gene is left open where the match is weak. Clone sizes are given selectively: once, few, many, or a class where the clone is expanded.

J gene | V gene | clone size | D gene | CDR3 protein | CDR3 DNA
TRBJ2-1 | TRBV20-1 | few | . | CSARGTEGFGSEQFF | TGCAGTGCTCGCGGGACAGAAGGTTTCGGTAGTGAGCAGTTCTTC
TRBJ2-3 | TRBV4-3 | . | TRBD2 | CASKLAGVSGTDTQYF | TGCGCCAGCAAGCTAGCGGGAGTTAGCGGCACAGATACGCAGTATTTT
TRBJ2-1 | TRBV19 | many | . | CASSIVGGSEQFF | TGTGCCAGTAGTATAGTCGGGGGCAGTGAGCAGTTCTTC
TRBJ2-5 | TRBV29-1 | . | TRBD1 | CSDRQGAQETQYF | TGCAGCGACAGACAGGGGGCCCAAGAGACCCAGTACTTC
TRBJ1-2 | TRBV28 | few | TRBD1 | CASRSIGQGNGYTF | TGTGCCAGCAGATCTATTGGACAGGGGAATGGCTACACCTTC
TRBJ1-4 | TRBV6-2/TRBV6-3 | . | TRBD1 | CASSYGRGTTNEKLFF | TGTGCCAGCAGTTACGGCAGGGGGACAACTAATGAAAAACTGTTTTTT
TRBJ2-3 | TRBV6-2/TRBV6-3 | few | . | CASTQRTKLPDTQYF | TGTGCCAGCACCCAAAGGACTAAGCTCCCAGATACGCAGTATTTT
TRBJ2-7 | TRBV3-1 | . | . | CASSLGRSMYF | TGTGCCAGCTCCTTGGGACGGAGTATGTACTTC
TRBJ1-1 | TRBV5-6 | many | . | CASSSGFEAFF | TGTGCCAGCAGCTCGGGATTTGAAGCTTTCTTT
TRBJ2-7 | TRBV29-1 | . | TRBD1 | CSVVTGTGGVYEQYF | TGCAGCGTCGTCACCGGGACAGGAGGGGTCTACGAGCAGTACTTC
TRBJ2-1 | TRBV6-2/TRBV6-3 | many | TRBD2 | CASSSGTSAAYNEQFF | TGTGCCAGCAGTTCCGGGACTAGCGCGGCCTACAATGAGCAGTTCTTC
TRBJ1-3 | TRBV7-9 | many | . | CASSLGSIFSGNTIYF | TGTGCCAGCAGCTTAGGTTCCATCTTCTCTGGAAACACCATATATTTT
TRBJ2-2 | TRBV29-1 | few | . | CSVEGPGRTGELFF | TGCAGCGTTGAAGGCCCGGGACGCACCGGGGAGCTGTTTTTT
TRBJ2-2 | TRBV7-9 | few | . | CASSSPTLYNTGELFF | TGTGCCAGCAGCTCGCCGACCTTATACAACACCGGGGAGCTGTTTTTT
TRBJ2-2 | TRBV6-6 | . | . | CASRGGGPITGELFF | TGTGCCAGCAGGGGAGGGGGTCCCATCACCGGGGAGCTGTTTTTT
TRBJ2-1 | TRBV20-1 | . | . | CSASPDSVINEQFF | TGCAGTGCTAGCCCGGACAGCGTGATCAATGAGCAGTTCTTC
TRBJ1-5 | TRBV7-9 | many | . | CASSLGGYSNQPQHF | TGTGCCAGCAGCTTAGGCGGGTATAGCAATCAGCCCCAGCATTTT
TRBJ2-2 | TRBV11-1 | many | TRBD2 | CASSSGTSGGNTGELFF | TGTGCCAGCAGCTCCGGGACTAGCGGGGGGAACACCGGGGAGCTGTTTTTT
TRBJ2-3 | TRBV18 | . | TRBD2 | CASSRTSGGAGDTQYF | TGTGCCAGCTCCCGTACTAGCGGGGGGGCCGGAGATACGCAGTATTTT
TRBJ1-6 | TRBV7-2 | few | . | CASGAYSSSYNSPLHF | TGTGCCAGCGGTGCATACTCAAGCTCCTATAATTCACCCCTCCACTTT